The clone carrying this T cell receptor beta chain was seen only a few times. The antigen is undetermined. This sample was taken from a study of beta chain features in type 1 diabetes. As every portion of the isolated RNA was reverse transcribed, the sequencing read expressed TCRB transcripts. About 3.57 million reads, on average, came from each naive, central memory and regulatory T cell sample. Measured with immunoSEQ multiplex PCR; TCRdb has only the in-frame clones, and not every one. The table includes under 350,000 clones, around 25% detected once. CDR1 SGHDN and CDR2 FVKESK come from the germline V gene. This CDR3 is built from 12 residues. The V gene lost 3 bases and the J gene lost 4 bases, with 6 bases spanning the gap. Study-wide findings and caveats: Within patients, naive, central memory and Treg TCRB repertoires seemed more similar than within healthy donors. Within each of all four CD4+ subsets, Type 1 diabetes patients had TCRB CDR3s that were moderately but significantly shorter. The VDJ junctions of type 1 diabetes patients carried fewer insertions and more deletions.

Isolation of CD4+ naive, central memory, regulatory and stem cell-like memory cells was achieved by sorting via CD45RO/CCR7/CD25/CD127/CD95/CD27. This chain joins TRBV14 and TRBJ1-2; tentatively, D is TRBD1 (6 bases). Input material: naive CD4+ T cells from blood. This sequence originates from a woman younger than 45 with type 1 diabetes. The DNA of the CDR3 is TGTGCCAGCAGCCAGACAGGCTATGGCTACACCTTC. Residues: CASSQTGYGYTF.